This entry concerns a single T cell receptor (beta chain). The antigen remains undetermined. The data derive from a study of monozygotic twins with inflammatory bowel disease. UMIs bearing a 6-nucleotide sample barcode were added through template switching. TCRdb re-called the 5' RACE reads and catalogs CDR3 proteins one per entry, DNA excluded. The sample features approximately 400,000 distinct CDR3 sequences, with 2.4% in its top ten. Points from the study as a whole: Versus healthy twins, IBD patients showed fewer clonotypes shared with others, especially with disease activity. Researchers were unable to tell different T cell subtypes apart. The existence of one strong signal or clonotype linked to IBD lacked support.

This clonotype was sampled from a human donor with ulcerative colitis or Crohn's disease, or a healthy co-twin of an affected twin (not recorded which). The sequencing sample was made of blood.

The CDR3 sequence: CATSREGIGYGYTF. The V call is TRBV15, the J call TRBJ1-2. Germline-derived CDR1 and CDR2 are LNHNV and YYDKDF (reference sequence). CDR3 length: 14 residues.